One sample yielded the 14 T cell receptor beta chains listed below, sequenced in a study of blood T cell repertoires in COVID-19. Assay used: immunoSEQ multiplex PCR; TCRdb lists only in-frame clones, some missing. The table includes roughly 140,000 clones, approximately 78% detected once. The sample taken for sequencing was peripheral blood. The receptors derive from a woman of 80 years or more with acute or convalescent COVID-19.

The V gene is TRBV28, the J gene TRBJ1-4; D not certain. The germline V gene has CDR1 MDHEN and CDR2 SYDVKM. V was shortened by 6 bases and J by 3 bases, with 14 bases between the two germline ends. This CDR3 has 15 residues. CDR3 coding DNA: TGTGCCAGCAGCCCCTTGGGCTTAGCTAATGAAAAACTGTTTTTT. Translating gives CASSPLGLANEKLFF.

This sequence joins TRBV5-6 and TRBJ1-1; D remains unclear. Per germline, CDR1 SGHDT and CDR2 YYEEEE. The ends were cut back, 2 bases at V and 5 bases at J, with 16 bases in the middle. CDR3 length: 15 amino acids. CDR3 coding DNA: TGTGCCAGCAGCTTAAGACCCTATTACAGTACTGAAGCTTTCTTT. It yields the protein CASSLRPYYSTEAFF.

The V and J genes are TRBV15 and TRBJ2-5, with D unresolved. Trimming shortened V by 3 bases and J by 5 bases, and 7 bases separated the two germline ends. CDR1 is LNHNV and CDR2 is YYDKDF in the germline V gene (reference sequence). The CDR3 runs 12 residues. DNA for the CDR3: TGTGCCACCAGCAGGACTCGGGAGACCCAGTACTTC. It encodes CATSRTRETQYF.

CDR3 loop: CASEDRGFDNEQFF. The DNA of the CDR3 is TGTGCCAGCGAGGACAGGGGATTTGACAATGAGCAGTTCTTC. The chain joins TRBV10-3 to TRBJ2-1, with 9 nucleotides matching TRBD1. V shed 10 bases, J shed 5 bases, and the junction held 9 bases outside the gene matches. The CDR3 loop spans 14 amino acids. CDR1 ENHRY and CDR2 SYGVKD come from the germline V gene.

V usage is TRBV2 and J usage is TRBJ1-2; weak D call: TRBD1 (6 bases). V gave up 6 bases and J gave up 5 bases, with 19 bases separating them. The germline CDR1 and CDR2 sequences are SNHLY and FYNNEI. The CDR3 consists of 15 residues. CDR3 in amino acids: CASSPLITGLYGYTF. The CDR3 DNA is TGTGCCAGCAGCCCCCTGATAACAGGGTTATATGGCTACACCTTC.

The chain has TRBV5-6 and TRBJ1-2, with TRBD1 matching over 8 bases. The CDR3 is made up of 18 amino acids. V was clipped by 5 bases and J by 4 bases; unmatched bases: 19. In germline, CDR1 is SGHDT, CDR2 YYEEEE. The CDR3 DNA sequence: TGTGCCAGCAGTACAGCCTTCAGGGGGCGGTTGAGGGGCTATGGCTACACCTTC. Protein product: CASSTAFRGRLRGYGYTF.

The chain has TRBV5-1 and TRBJ2-3; D is possibly TRBD2 (6 bases). Germline CDR1 SGHRS, CDR2 YFSETQ. This CDR3 comprises 14 residues. Trimming stripped 1 base from V and 5 bases from J, with 11 bases between. The CDR3 DNA is TGCGCCAGCAGCTTGTTCGCGGGGAGAGATACGCAGTATTTT. Its protein product is CASSLFAGRDTQYF.

The CDR3 region is CAIRSTSGKGRSSYEQYF. CDR3 DNA sequence: TGTGCCATCAGAAGTACTAGCGGGAAAGGTCGAAGCTCCTACGAGCAGTACTTC. The gene calls are TRBV10-3 and TRBJ2-7, with TRBD2 matching 10 bases. Per the germline V gene, CDR1 is ENHRY and CDR2 is SYGVKD. After removal of 6 bases from V and 0 bases from J, the junction contained 14 bases not matched to a gene. The CDR3 spans 18 residues.

The genes are TRBV7-8 and TRBJ1-3; TRBD1 is a possible D gene (5 bases). Deletions cut 5 bases from V and 2 bases from J, with 16 bases between. The germline CDR1 and CDR2 sequences are SGHVS and FQNEAQ. This CDR3 is built from 16 residues. CDR3 sequence (DNA): TGTGCCAGCAGCCGTCAGGGTAGAGTGCCTGGAAACACCATATATTTT. Protein sequence: CASSRQGRVPGNTIYF.

The gene calls are TRBV28 and TRBJ1-5; D not certain. The CDR3 covers 17 residues. Trimming removed 1 base at V and 4 bases at J, with 17 bases between. Germline V gives CDR1 MDHEN, CDR2 SYDVKM. For the CDR3, the DNA is TGTGCCAGCAGTTTATCCCGACTTCGCGGGATAAATCAGCCCCAGCATTTT. Protein: CASSLSRLRGINQPQHF.

This sequence joins TRBV10-2 and TRBJ1-1; 10 bases line up with TRBD1. The V gene end was trimmed by 9 bases and the J gene end by 6 bases; junction bases not matched to a gene: 7. The germline V gene encodes CDR1 WSHSY and CDR2 SAAADI. The CDR3 spans 13 residues. CDR3 sequence (DNA): TGCGCCAGTGACCGGGACAGGGGCTCTGAAGCTTTCTTT. Its protein product is CASDRDRGSEAFF.

The gene calls are TRBV27 and TRBJ1-5; D gene uncertain. This CDR3 is built from 15 residues. Germline V CDR1 and CDR2: MNHEY, SMNVEV (reference sequence). The V and J ends lost 4 bases and 1 base respectively, with 11 bases between them. The CDR3 region is CASSYAGWSNQPQHF. CDR3 DNA sequence: TGTGCCAGCAGTTATGCGGGCTGGAGCAATCAGCCCCAGCATTTT.

The chain carries TRBV9 and TRBJ2-3; TRBD2 is a possible D gene (6 bases). This CDR3 is 15 amino acids long. The V end lost 4 bases, the J end lost 6 bases, and 18 bases lay between the germline ends. Per germline, CDR1 SGDLS and CDR2 YYNGEE. This CDR3 is CASSREGRIWDTQYF. CDR3 nucleotides: TGTGCCAGCAGCCGTGAGGGGAGGATCTGGGATACGCAGTATTTT.

V and J are TRBV10-3 and TRBJ1-1, with D maybe TRBD1 (6 bases). With 5 bases removed from V and 8 bases from J, the gap between germline ends came to 12 bases. Germline CDR1 and CDR2: ENHRY and SYGVKD. The CDR3 is 12 residues long. The DNA for the CDR3 is TGTGCCATCAGTCAATCCGGGACAGAAGCTTTCTTT. It codes for CAISQSGTEAFF.